This T cell receptor beta chain was profiled in a study of blood T cell repertoires in COVID-19. Study overall: Acute and convalescent COVID-19 samples came from the United States, Italy and Spain. The cDNA or gDNA used as material had been derived from T cells, B-cell-depleted T cells, or PBMCs.

Trimming stripped 8 bases from V and 1 base from J, with 11 bases between. The germline V gene has CDR1 SNHLY and CDR2 FYNNEI. This CDR3 region has 13 residues. Under the authors' procedure: Reference gene primer amplification gave estimated nucleated cell counts. Repertoires were generated with immunoSEQ multiplex PCR, while TCRdb's copy carries only in-frame clones and drops some. V and J calls and clone size are as listed in that table; D and trimming were resolved from the DNA. The table has about 73,000 clones, 70% to 85% seen once. A few counts support this clone. The sequenced sample consisted of peripheral blood. The clonotype was recovered from a woman aged 55-75 years with acute or convalescent COVID-19. The V gene is TRBV2, the J gene TRBJ1-1; D not resolved. The chain's CDR3 is CASERLRNTEAFF. The CDR3 nucleotides are TGTGCCAGCGAGCGGTTAAGGAACACTGAAGCTTTCTTT.